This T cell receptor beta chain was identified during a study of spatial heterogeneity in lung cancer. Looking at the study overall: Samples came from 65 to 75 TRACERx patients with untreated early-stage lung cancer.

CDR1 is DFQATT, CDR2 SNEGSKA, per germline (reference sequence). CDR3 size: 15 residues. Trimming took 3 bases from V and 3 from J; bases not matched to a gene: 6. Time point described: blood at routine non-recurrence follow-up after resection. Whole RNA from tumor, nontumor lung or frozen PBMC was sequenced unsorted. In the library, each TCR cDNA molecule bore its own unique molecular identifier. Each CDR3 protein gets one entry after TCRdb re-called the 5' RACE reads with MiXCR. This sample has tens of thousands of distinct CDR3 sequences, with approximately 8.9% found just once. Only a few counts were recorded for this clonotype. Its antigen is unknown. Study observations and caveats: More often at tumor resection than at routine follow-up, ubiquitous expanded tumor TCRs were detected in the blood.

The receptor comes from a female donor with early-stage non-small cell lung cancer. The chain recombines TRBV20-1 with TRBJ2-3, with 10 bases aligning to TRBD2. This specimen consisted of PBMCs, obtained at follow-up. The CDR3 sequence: CSARKTSGSTDTQYF. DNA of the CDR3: TGCAGTGCTAGGAAGACTAGCGGGTCTACAGATACGCAGTATTTT.